This passage covers 27 T cell receptor beta chains from one sample sequenced in a study of T cells after yellow fever vaccination (dated by TCRdb to about 2019). The treatment or condition label for this specimen denotes: live attenuated yellow fever vaccine strain. To prepare the library, 5' RACE was applied. TCRdb names Illumina HiSeq 2500 as the instrument used. TCRdb ran its own pipeline on the public reads, namely fastp trimming at Q25 and MiXCR clone calling, and kept in-frame beta chains. Rows matching on CDR3 protein sequence are summarized as one entry with the most common DNA and genes. This sample is represented by hundreds of thousands of distinct CDR3 sequences; roughly a fifth of them were singletons. The top ten clonotypes cover roughly an eighth of the sample. Source: PBMCs, taken 15 days after the yellow fever booster vaccination. Source of these receptors: a man younger than 45 who received the YFV17D yellow fever vaccine.

This clonotype was recorded only once. V usage is TRBV20-1 and J usage is TRBJ2-7; 7 bases are a match to TRBD2. The CDR3 has 16 residues. Germline CDR1 reads DFQATT; CDR2 reads SNEGSKA (reference sequence). J lost 0 bases, V lost 5 bases, and 13 bases had no gene match. CDR3 in amino acids: CSAPSQTSLSSYEQYF. The CDR3, as DNA: TGCAGTGCTCCTTCCCAGACTAGCCTGAGCTCCTACGAGCAGTACTTC.

In its sample, this clonotype was seen once. This rearrangement joins TRBV20-1 to TRBJ2-1; D is uncertain. CDR3 length: 14 residues. Per germline, CDR1 DFQATT and CDR2 SNEGSKA (reference sequence). V dropped 8 bases and J dropped 5 bases, with 19 bases sitting between them. The CDR3 region is CSPGGSGKDNEQFF. CDR3 nucleotide sequence: TGCAGTCCCGGTGGTTCAGGAAAAGACAATGAGCAGTTCTTC.

The chain links TRBV29-1 to TRBJ2-1; TRBD2 agrees at 9 bases. Germline V gene data show CDR1 as SQVTM and CDR2 as ANQGSEA. This CDR3 spans 14 amino acids. Trimming took 6 bases from V and 5 from J; bases not matched to a gene: 8. The CDR3 is CSVALTSGHNEQFF. Written as DNA, the CDR3 is TGCAGCGTCGCATTGACTAGCGGCCACAATGAGCAGTTCTTC.

This clonotype appeared a few times. The chain employs TRBV7-9 and TRBJ1-1, with D possibly TRBD1 on 6 matching bases. The CDR3 spans 13 residues. The ends were cut back, 6 bases at V and 2 bases at J, with 10 bases in the middle. The germline CDR1 and CDR2 sequences are SEHNR and FQNEAQ (reference sequence). DNA for the CDR3: TGTGCCAGCAGAGGGGGGCCTAACACTGAAGCTTTCTTT. This encodes CASRGGPNTEAFF. The complete variable domain, with remaining parts taken from reference TRBV7-9 and TRBJ1-1, reads DTGVSQNPRHKITKRGQNVTFRCDPISEHNRLYWYRQTLGQGPEFLTYFQNEAQLEKSRLLSDRFSAERPKGSFSTLEIQRTEQGDSAMYLCASRGGPNTEAFFGQGTRLTVV.

This clonotype was counted many times. The chain joins TRBV28 to TRBJ2-7; D not certain. With 3 bases removed from V and 3 bases from J, the gap between germline ends came to 3 bases. The CDR3 runs to 11 residues. Per germline, CDR1 MDHEN and CDR2 SYDVKM. CDR3 nucleotide sequence: TGTGCCAGCAGTTTCCGCTACGAGCAGTACTTC. Its protein product is CASSFRYEQYF.

The V gene is TRBV6-5, the J gene TRBJ2-3; tentatively, D is TRBD1 or TRBD2 (5 bases each). The CDR3 spans 17 residues. Per germline, CDR1 MNHEY and CDR2 SVGAGI. The ends were cut back, 0 bases at V and 0 bases at J, with 13 bases in the middle. The CDR3, as DNA: TGTGCCAGCAGTTACTCGTCTACGGGGCTTAGCACAGATACGCAGTATTTT. This sequence encodes CASSYSSTGLSTDTQYF.

Remarks on this clonotype: Sequence at one end of the junction differs from germline and may be a read error. This sequence joins TRBV20-1 and TRBJ2-1, with 10 nucleotides matching TRBD2. This CDR3 comprises 13 residues. The germline gives CDR1 DFQATT, CDR2 SNEGSKA (reference sequence). CDR3: CSARGPQTSGILF. The DNA of the CDR3 is TGCAGTGCTAGAGGGCCTCAAACTAGCGGGATCCTCTTC.

This chain connects TRBV7-9 to TRBJ2-7, with D unresolved. Germline assignment: CDR1 SEHNR and CDR2 FQNEAQ (reference sequence). Trimming shortened V by 4 bases and J by 1 base, and 14 bases separated the two germline ends. The CDR3 contains 15 residues. The CDR3, as DNA: TGTGCCAGCAGCTCCGGACCTGGCCAGTCCTACGAGCAGTACTTC. Translating it yields CASSSGPGQSYEQYF.

V gene TRBV20-1 combines with J gene TRBJ2-6; a possible D gene is TRBD1 (6 bases). Germline lookup yields CDR1 DFQATT and CDR2 SNEGSKA (reference sequence). The V end was cut by 3 bases, the J end by 0 bases, with 15 bases between. This CDR3 is 17 amino acids long. The CDR3 nucleotides read TGCAGTGCTAGGGATGTCAGGGGCGGCTCTGGGGCCAACGTCCTGACTTTC. Translated: CSARDVRGGSGANVLTF.

This clonotype was counted only a few times. The chain combines TRBV11-2 with TRBJ2-7; tentatively, D is TRBD2 (5 bases). V dropped 4 bases and J dropped 5 bases, with 18 bases sitting between them. This CDR3 is 15 amino acids long. Looked up from germline, CDR1 is SGHAT and CDR2 is FQNNGV. CDR3 sequence reads: CASSSVFSPGNEQYF. CDR3 DNA sequence: TGTGCCAGCAGCTCCGTATTTTCCCCCGGGAACGAGCAGTACTTC.

The chain joins TRBV6-5 to TRBJ2-6; D unresolved. There are 16 residues in the CDR3. CDR1 and CDR2 (germline): MNHEY, SVGAGI. With 0 bases removed from V and 0 bases from J, the gap between germline ends came to 6 bases. This CDR3 is CASSYSVGSGANVLTF. The CDR3 DNA sequence: TGTGCCAGCAGTTACTCGGTCGGCTCTGGGGCCAACGTCCTGACTTTC.

This clonotype was seen more than once but under ten times. The J gene is TRBJ2-7, the V gene TRBV7-9; D assignment may be TRBD1 or TRBD2 (6 bases each). Germline V gene sequence: CDR1 SEHNR, CDR2 FQNEAQ (reference sequence). V was pared by 2 bases and J by 3 bases, with 11 bases between. The CDR3 totals 14 residues. CDR3 nucleotide sequence: TGTGCCAGCAGCTTAATGGGGGGCGACTACGAGCAGTACTTC. Translation gives CASSLMGGDYEQYF.

The chain joins TRBV7-2 to TRBJ1-5; D not resolved. The germline gives CDR1 SGHTA, CDR2 FQGNSA. CDR3 length equals 12 residues. The germline V and J ends were trimmed by 5 bases and 3 bases, with 5 bases remaining between them. The DNA for the CDR3 is TGTGCCAGCAGCGCTTACAATCAGCCCCAGCATTTT. Translated: CASSAYNQPQHF.

The chain is built from TRBV18 and TRBJ1-3; D is possibly TRBD1 (5 bases). The CDR3 consists of 15 residues. Between the trimmed V and J ends, which lost 3 bases and 0 bases, there was a span of 9 bases. CDR1 and CDR2 from the germline V gene are KGHSH and LQKENI. CDR3: CASSPDQGSGNTIYF. DNA of the CDR3: TGTGCCAGCTCACCGGACCAGGGCTCTGGAAACACCATATATTTT.

This clonotype was detected ten times or more. This chain joins TRBV7-2 and TRBJ2-7, with D hard to call. CDR1 and CDR2 from the germline V gene are SGHTA and FQGNSA. This CDR3 region has 14 residues. Trimming shortened V by 0 bases and J by 4 bases, and 10 bases separated the two germline ends. The CDR3 nucleotides read TGTGCCAGCAGCTTAGCCGGCCCCCCTTACGAGCAGTACTTC. It is translated as CASSLAGPPYEQYF.

In this sample, this clonotype turned up a few times. The genes are TRBV28 and TRBJ2-2; D perhaps matches TRBD1 (6 bases). The CDR3 has 17 amino acids. CDR1 is MDHEN, CDR2 SYDVKM, per germline. V shed 5 bases and J shed 0 bases, with 16 bases lying between them. CDR3 in DNA: TGTGCCAGCAGTGACCCGGGGACAAGCACGAACACCGGGGAGCTGTTTTTT. It is translated as CASSDPGTSTNTGELFF.

V is TRBV6-2 or TRBV6-3 and J is TRBJ2-2, with D possibly matching TRBD1 (6 bases). Germline V gives CDR1 MNHEY, CDR2 SVGEGT. There are 16 residues in the CDR3. Trimming cost V 4 bases and J 5 bases, with 17 bases left between them. In DNA form, the CDR3 reads TGTGCCAGCAGTTTTTCCAGACAGGCTTCTACCGGGGAGCTGTTTTTT. It yields the protein CASSFSRQASTGELFF.

The chain joins TRBV9 to TRBJ1-2; 7 bases align to TRBD1. Germline V lookup: CDR1 SGDLS, CDR2 YYNGEE. The CDR3 is made up of 15 amino acids. J lost 8 bases, V lost 0 bases, and 10 bases had no gene match. The CDR3 loop reads CASSVAGQASGGYTF. The CDR3 DNA reads as TGTGCCAGCAGCGTAGCCGGACAGGCCTCTGGGGGCTACACCTTC.

The table lists this clonotype with many counts. The J gene is TRBJ2-7, the V gene TRBV28, with 7 bases fitting TRBD1. The CDR3 loop spans 15 amino acids. J was trimmed by 2 bases and V by 4 bases; bases with no gene match: 8. The V gene's germline CDR1 is MDHEN and CDR2 SYDVKM. The CDR3 DNA sequence: TGTGCCAGCAGTTCCAGGGACAGCCGAGCCTACGAGCAGTACTTC. It encodes CASSSRDSRAYEQYF.

A few counts support this clonotype. The J gene is TRBJ2-7, the V gene TRBV18, with 8 bases fitting TRBD2. The V gene end was trimmed by 3 bases and the J gene end by 0 bases; junction bases not matched to a gene: 7. This CDR3 contains 16 residues. Per germline, CDR1 KGHSH and CDR2 LQKENI. CDR3 bases: TGTGCCAGCTCACCGGTTCGGGAGGGGAGCTCCTACGAGCAGTACTTC. Protein: CASSPVREGSSYEQYF.

This clonotype showed up just a few times. V is TRBV4-2 and J is TRBJ2-3; D assignment may be TRBD1 or TRBD2 (5 bases each). CDR3 length: 14 residues. V dropped 0 bases and J dropped 4 bases, with 8 bases sitting between them. Germline-derived CDR1 and CDR2 are LGHNA and YNFKEQ. CDR3 nucleotides: TGTGCCAGCAGCCAAGATAGGGGAGCAGATACGCAGTATTTT. Translated: CASSQDRGADTQYF.

In its sample, this clonotype was seen a few times. The genes are TRBV7-2 and TRBJ1-5; D unresolved. V lost 5 bases to trimming and J lost 4 bases, with 18 bases between them. The CDR3 spans 16 residues. Germline V gene lookup returns CDR1 SGHTA and CDR2 FQGNSA. This CDR3 is CASSPPNSGRNQPQHF. In nucleotides, the CDR3 is TGTGCCAGCAGCCCGCCCAACAGCGGTCGTAATCAGCCCCAGCATTTT.

The chain recombines TRBV6-1 with TRBJ2-7; the D call may be TRBD1 or TRBD2 (5 bases each). V was cut by 0 bases and J by 3 bases, with 12 bases left in between. This CDR3 has 15 amino acids. CDR1 and CDR2 (germline): MNHNS, SASEGT. The CDR3 coding sequence is TGTGCCAGCAGTGAAGCCGGGACGTACCGCTACGAGCAGTACTTC. This translates into CASSEAGTYRYEQYF.

The rearrangement joins TRBV20-1 to TRBJ2-1; 9 bases are shared with TRBD2. V lost 8 bases to trimming and J lost 9 bases; unmatched junction nucleotides: 11. Germline-derived CDR1 and CDR2 are DFQATT and SNEGSKA (reference sequence). This CDR3 region has 13 residues. The CDR3 bases are TGCAGTCAACGTAGCGGGAGAGGGGGTGAGCAGTTCTTC. Its translation: CSQRSGRGGEQFF.

The V gene is TRBV4-1, the J gene TRBJ2-5; possibly TRBD1 for D (5 bases). The CDR3 is 16 residues long. CDR1 is MGHRA and CDR2 is YSYEKL in the germline V gene. The V end was cut by 4 bases, the J end by 4 bases, with 19 bases between. The CDR3 nucleotides read TGCGCCAGCAGCCCCATTCGCACGATTGACAGAGAGACCCAGTACTTC. Translation: CASSPIRTIDRETQYF.

This clonotype has a handful of counts. This sequence joins TRBV28 and TRBJ2-7, with TRBD2 matching 15 bases. The CDR3 covers 13 residues. The germline V gene has CDR1 MDHEN and CDR2 SYDVKM. The V segment lost 9 bases and the J segment 11 bases; nucleotides outside the gene matches: 8. The CDR3, as DNA: TGTGCCAGTCGGACTAGCGGGAGGGCCGGGGAGTACTTC. Translating it yields CASRTSGRAGEYF.

The chain joins TRBV6-1 to TRBJ2-5; the D gene is possibly TRBD1 (8 bases). The CDR3 is made up of 15 amino acids. CDR1 and CDR2 from the germline V gene are MNHNS and SASEGT. The V end lost 6 bases, the J end lost 3 bases, and 17 bases lay between the germline ends. CDR3 sequence reads: CASSSGQGGKETQYF. The CDR3 nucleotides are TGTGCCAGCAGCTCCGGACAGGGAGGGAAAGAGACCCAGTACTTC.